These 26 T cell receptor beta chains originate from one sample sequenced in a study of tumor-infiltrating lymphocytes in primary liver carcinoma. Reverse transcription of approximately 500 ng total RNA with a constant-region primer produced TCR beta cDNA. TCR beta libraries came from three nested multiplex PCR rounds using slightly modified ARM-PCR. TRBV1-TRBV30 forward primers paired with a C-beta reverse primer drove the first two PCR rounds, 10 cycles each. TCRdb passed the multiplex PCR reads through MiXCR, listing each CDR3 protein once. The table shows about 200,000 distinct CDR3 sequences, with roughly two thirds occurring only once. The authors took blood RNA from unsorted whole blood and also extracted germline DNA. The sample was peripheral blood. These receptors all stem from a woman between 55 and 75 years old with primary liver carcinoma and hepatitis B virus infection.

As for this clonotype: The CDR3 carries no conserved terminal phenylalanine or tryptophan, so it likely arises from a read error. V gene TRBV11-2 combines with J gene TRBJ2-7; 10 bases map to TRBD1. Trimming at V came to 5 bases and at J to 2 bases, leaving 6 bases not matched to a gene. The CDR3 has 15 amino acids. Germline CDR1 and CDR2: SGHAT and FQNNGV. The CDR3 coding sequence is TGTGCCAGCAGCCCCGGGACAGGGGTGGCCTACGAGCAGTACCTT. Translating it yields CASSPGTGVAYEQYL.

About this clonotype: A read error is possible here, since a much larger clone lies one base away. The gene calls are TRBV4-1 and TRBJ1-1, with D uncertain. The germline V gene has CDR1 MGHRA and CDR2 YSYEKL. The CDR3 length is 13 residues. In DNA, the CDR3 is TGCGCCAACAGCCAAGATACGAACACTGAAGCTTTCTTT. This encodes CANSQDTNTEAFF.

On this clonotype: This could be a read error, since a much larger clone is one nucleotide away. The CDR3 region is CASRELSIYNEQFF. The CDR3 bases are TGTGCCAGCAGAGAACTATCGATCTACAATGAGCAGTTCTTC. This chain uses TRBV12-3 or TRBV12-4 with TRBJ2-1; D ambiguous. The CDR3 extends over 14 amino acids. V lost 6 bases, J lost 3 bases, and 12 bases lay in between.

About this clonotype itself: A read error may produce the germline difference seen at one junction end. J is TRBJ1-5 and V is TRBV7-8, with no clear D. The CDR3 is made up of 15 amino acids. Germline CDR1 is SGHVS and CDR2 is FQNEAQ. This chain's CDR3 is CASSRRGGSNQSQHF. In nucleotides, the CDR3 is TGTGCCAGCAGCCGACGGGGAGGGAGCAATCAGTCCCAGCATTTT.

The gene calls are TRBV11-2 and TRBJ1-2, with D uncertain. Trimming took 5 bases from V and 10 from J, leaving 11 bases between them. The CDR3 is 11 amino acids. The germline V gene has CDR1 SGHAT and CDR2 FQNNGV. CDR3 in DNA: TGTGCCAGCAGCCCCGGCTACAACTACACCTTC. Encoded protein: CASSPGYNYTF.

The sample holds a few counts of this clonotype. This may come from a read error, since a much larger clone is one base off. The chain employs TRBV29-1 and TRBJ2-5; no clear D gene. Germline values: CDR1 SQVTM, CDR2 ANQGSEA. This CDR3 contains 12 residues. Trimming removed 5 bases from V and 5 bases from J, with 12 bases in between. CDR3 in amino acids: CSVRASSETQYF. Here the CDR3 DNA reads TGCAGCGTTCGGGCTAGTAGTGAGACCCAGTACTTC.

To note about this clonotype: A clone one base away is much larger, so this may be a read error. The rearrangement joins TRBV13 to TRBJ2-1; D is possibly TRBD2 (5 bases). Germline assignment: CDR1 PRHDT and CDR2 FYEKMQ (reference sequence). The CDR3 runs 13 residues. V lost 3 bases, J lost 15 bases, and 18 bases lay in between. The CDR3 DNA follows: TGTGCCAGCAGCTTCACTAGTGAGCTAGGGCGGTTCTTC. Its protein product is CASSFTSELGRFF.

Comments on this clonotype: Just one base apart from a much larger clone, this may be a read error. The chain recombines TRBV6-5 with TRBJ1-2, with D unresolved. The CDR3 totals 14 residues. The germline gives CDR1 MNHEY, CDR2 SVGAGI. Trimming stripped 8 bases from V and 7 bases from J, with 20 bases between. For the CDR3, the DNA is TGTGCCAGCGGTAACACCGGGAGATCGGGTGGCTACACCTTC. Translating gives CASGNTGRSGGYTF.

This clonotype was recorded at least ten times. The genes are TRBV6-6 and TRBJ1-2; no clear D gene. The CDR3 contains 12 residues. Germline CDR1 is MNHNY and CDR2 is SVGAGI (reference sequence). V lost 2 bases to trimming and J lost 6 bases, with 7 bases between them. CDR3 sequence reads: CASSYLGDGYTF. For the CDR3, the DNA is TGTGCCAGCAGTTACCTGGGTGATGGCTACACCTTC.

In regard to this clonotype: Possible read error: a much larger clone is one base away. The chain couples TRBV30 to TRBJ1-6; weak D call: TRBD1 (6 bases). CDR3 length: 14 amino acids. Germline CDR1 reads GTSNPN; CDR2 reads SVGIG (reference sequence). The CDR3 is CAWSGTEGYSPFHF. CDR3 nucleotides: TGTGCCTGGAGTGGGACAGAAGGTTATTCACCCTTCCACTTT.

As for this clonotype: A read error may produce the germline difference seen at one junction end. The chain joins TRBV11-2 to TRBJ1-2; D gene uncertain. In germline, CDR1 is SGHAT, CDR2 FQNNGV. CDR3 length equals 14 residues. The CDR3 nucleotides read TGTGCCAGCAGATTAAAGCCTACTAACTATGGCCACACCTTC. Its translation: CASRLKPTNYGHTF.

The V and J genes are TRBV6-1 and TRBJ2-1, with a tentative D call TRBD2 (6 bases). CDR1 is MNHNS, CDR2 SASEGT, per germline. Between the trimmed V and J ends, which lost 8 bases and 5 bases, there was a span of 19 bases. The CDR3 extends over 15 amino acids. The CDR3 bases are TGTGCCAGCCGGGGGTACCCCCTAGCTAACAATGAGCAGTTCTTC. Translation: CASRGYPLANNEQFF.

This clonotype was seen ten or more times. CDR3 nucleotides: TGTGCCAGCAACCCCGGATTGAGCTCCTACAATGAGCAGTTCTTC. It is translated as CASNPGLSSYNEQFF. The rearrangement links TRBV6-5 to TRBJ2-1; D is uncertain. The CDR3 loop spans 15 amino acids. The V gene lost 7 bases and the J gene lost 0 bases, with 13 bases spanning the gap. Germline CDR1 reads MNHEY; CDR2 reads SVGAGI.

The chain couples TRBV6-2 or TRBV6-3 to TRBJ2-5; D unclear. CDR3 length: 11 residues. Germline loops: CDR1 MNHEY, CDR2 SVGEGT. V was pared by 6 bases and J by 6 bases, with 8 bases between. CDR3 loop: CASSDRQTQYF. CDR3 DNA: TGTGCCAGCAGCGACCGGCAGACCCAGTACTTC.

This clonotype was counted many times. The genes are TRBV6-5 and TRBJ2-7; D not certain. The CDR3 extends over 13 amino acids. Germline values: CDR1 MNHEY, CDR2 SVGAGI. Trimming removed 4 bases from V and 3 bases from J, with 10 bases in between. In DNA form, the CDR3 reads TGTGCCAGCAGTTCCCCGGACGGCTACGAGCAGTACTTC. It specifies CASSSPDGYEQYF.

Comment on this clonotype: Sequence at one end of the junction differs from germline and may be a read error. V is TRBV29-1 and J is TRBJ2-5, with D tentatively TRBD1 or TRBD2 (5 bases each). This CDR3 contains 12 residues. The germline gives CDR1 SQVTM, CDR2 ANQGSEA. The CDR3 coding sequence is TGCAGCGTTGTGAGGCAGGGAGAGACCCAATACTTC. Protein: CSVVRQGETQYF. Full variable domain (remainder filled in from reference TRBV29-1 and TRBJ2-5): SAVISQKPSRDICQRGTSLTIQCQVDSQVTMMFWYRQQPGQSLTLIATANQGSEATYESGFVIDKFPISRPNLTFSTLTVSNMSPEDSSIYLCSVVRQGETQYFGPGTRLLVL.

About this clonotype: Just one base apart from a much larger clone, this may be a read error. The gene calls are TRBV10-3 and TRBJ1-1; D gene ambiguous. The V gene's germline CDR1 is ENHRY and CDR2 SYGVKD. The CDR3 sequence is 12 residues long. The CDR3 spells CAISDRNTEASF. The CDR3 DNA reads TGTGCCATCAGTGATAGAAACACTGAAGCTTCCTTT.

With respect to this clonotype: A much larger clonotype is one base distant, so this may be a read error. V is TRBV12-3 or TRBV12-4 and J is TRBJ1-5; TRBD1 is a possible D gene (5 bases). The CDR3 covers 15 residues. CDR3 coding DNA: TGTGGCAGCAGTTTGGGGGGACGGGGCAATCAGCCCCAGCATTTT. It codes for CGSSLGGRGNQPQHF.

On this clonotype: A much larger clone lies a single base off, so this may be a read error. The conserved phenylalanine or tryptophan normally closing the CDR3 is absent here, so this likely arose from a read error. The chain uses TRBV12-3 or TRBV12-4 and TRBJ1-3; D remains unclear. This CDR3 has 12 residues. The V and J ends lost 6 bases and 4 bases respectively, with 7 bases between them. In nucleotides, the CDR3 is TGTGCCAGCAGGTACACAGGAAACACCATATATTTA. Encoded protein: CASRYTGNTIYL.

In its sample, this clonotype was seen many times. The rearrangement uses TRBV4-1 and TRBJ1-1, with D possibly matching TRBD1 (5 bases). Trimming left V 4 bases short and J 0 bases short, with 9 bases between. The CDR3 totals 14 residues. Germline CDR1 is MGHRA and CDR2 is YSYEKL. The CDR3 bases are TGCGCCAGCAGCCGGGGCAGGTTGAACACTGAAGCTTTCTTT. Its translation: CASSRGRLNTEAFF.

This clonotype was counted once. The chain joins TRBV11-2 to TRBJ2-1; tentatively, D is TRBD1 or TRBD2 (5 bases each). CDR1 SGHAT and CDR2 FQNNGV come from the germline V gene. The CDR3 totals 13 residues. This CDR3 is CVSSLGTINEQFF. DNA of the CDR3: TGTGTCAGTAGCTTAGGGACCATCAATGAGCAGTTCTTC.

This clonotype was seen repeatedly, ten times or more. The chain joins TRBV14 to TRBJ1-2; D unclear. Germline CDR1 and CDR2: SGHDN and FVKESK. The V end was cut by 4 bases, the J end by 2 bases, with 8 bases between. The CDR3 runs 13 residues. Written as DNA, the CDR3 is TGTGCCAGCAGCCCCTCGGTAAACTATGGCTACACCTTC. Translated: CASSPSVNYGYTF.

The J gene is TRBJ2-2, the V gene TRBV6-5, with D maybe TRBD2 (6 bases). The CDR3 loop spans 19 amino acids. Looked up from germline, CDR1 is MNHEY and CDR2 is SVGAGI. Trimming cost V 0 bases and J 8 bases, with 25 bases left between them. The CDR3 region is CASSYSISFSTGAPGELFF. As DNA, the CDR3 is TGTGCCAGCAGTTACTCGATTAGTTTCTCAACGGGAGCGCCTGGGGAGCTGTTTTTT.

As concerns this clonotype: The conserved closing phenylalanine or tryptophan is absent in this CDR3, likely reflecting a read error. The CDR3 region is CASFGISYEQYL. CDR3 sequence (DNA): TGTGCCAGCTTCGGCATTTCTTACGAGCAGTACTTA. The V and J genes are TRBV13 and TRBJ2-7; D is unclear. V gave up 8 bases and J gave up 4 bases, with 12 bases separating them. This CDR3 spans 12 amino acids. The V gene's germline CDR1 is PRHDT and CDR2 FYEKMQ (reference sequence).

This clonotype has just a few counts. Being one base from a much bigger clone, this may be a read error. V and J are TRBV4-1 and TRBJ2-7; D gene uncertain. Germline V gene data show CDR1 as MGHRA and CDR2 as YSYEKL. This CDR3 comprises 14 residues. The chain's CDR3 is CTSSQGPPVYEQYF. The CDR3 DNA follows: TGCACCAGCAGCCAAGGCCCCCCTGTTTACGAGCAGTACTTC.

In regard to this clonotype: A read error is possible here, since a much larger clone lies one base away. The chain carries TRBV12-3 or TRBV12-4 and TRBJ2-7; D gene ambiguous. Deletions cut 5 bases from V and 3 bases from J, with 14 bases between. This CDR3 comprises 14 residues. CDR3 DNA: TGTGCCAGCAGTCCGTTTGGCGCGGACTACGAGCAGTACTTC. The encoded protein is CASSPFGADYEQYF.